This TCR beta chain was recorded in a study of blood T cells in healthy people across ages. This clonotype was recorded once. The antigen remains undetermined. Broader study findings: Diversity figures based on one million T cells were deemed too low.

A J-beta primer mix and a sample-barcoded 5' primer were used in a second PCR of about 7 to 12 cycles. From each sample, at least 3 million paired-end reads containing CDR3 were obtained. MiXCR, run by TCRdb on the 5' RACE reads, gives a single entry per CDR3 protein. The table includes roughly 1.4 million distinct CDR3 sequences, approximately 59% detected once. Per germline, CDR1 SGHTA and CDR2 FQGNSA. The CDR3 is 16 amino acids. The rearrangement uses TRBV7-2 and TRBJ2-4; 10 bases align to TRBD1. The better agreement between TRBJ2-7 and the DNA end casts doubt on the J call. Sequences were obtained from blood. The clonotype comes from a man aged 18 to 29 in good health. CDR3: CASSLRGQGVPYEQYF. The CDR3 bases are TGTGCCAGCAGCCTTCGAGGACAGGGGGTACCCTACGAGCAGTACTTC.